These T cell receptor beta chains were read from a single sample in a study of blood T cells in healthy people across ages. TCRdb reanalysed the 5' RACE reads using MiXCR and keeps one entry per CDR3 protein. The table records fewer than 1.5 million distinct CDR3 sequences, 42% of them present only once. The sequencing sample was made of blood. Receptors were obtained from a woman between 18 and 29 years old in good health. CDR3s include the opening cysteine and the closing phenylalanine or tryptophan. A D gene is named only where the DNA matches it firmly. A row's size may be missing; if present it is once, few, many or a size class.

>TRBJ2-1|12|few|TRBV10-1|-
TGCGCCAGCAGTGACGGCGTGCATGAGCAGTTCTTC
CASSDGVHEQFF
>TRBJ2-7|12|-|TRBV12-3/TRBV12-4|-
TGTGCCAGCAGAAATAGGGGCCACGAGCAGTACTTC
CASRNRGHEQYF
>TRBJ1-5|17|-|TRBV7-9|TRBD1
TGTGCCAGCAGCGTTCATCAGGGGGCGAAGGGTTTTCAGCCCCAGCATTTT
CASSVHQGAKGFQPQHF
>TRBJ2-1|16|few|TRBV4-1|TRBD2
TGCGCCAGCAGCCGAGAAGCCGGACTAGCCAGCGGTGAGCAGTTCTTC
CASSREAGLASGEQFF
>TRBJ1-5|18|-|TRBV2|-
TGTACCAGCAGATCCCCGCCCGCGGCGGTGGGGGGCAATCAGCCCCAGCATTTT
CTSRSPPAAVGGNQPQHF
>TRBJ2-5|16|few|TRBV7-9|-
TGTGCCAGCAGCCTGAACCCCGGGCTCGGAGTTGGTGAGCAGTACTTC
CASSLNPGLGVGEQYF
>TRBJ2-7|15|few|TRBV3-1|TRBD1
TGTGCCAGCAGCCAGGCCGGGACAGGGAACGGCGAGCAGTACTTC
CASSQAGTGNGEQYF
>TRBJ1-1|16|few|TRBV6-5|-
TGTGCCAGCAGTTACTCAGAGGGGCGGGCGAGAACTGAAGCTTTCTTT
CASSYSEGRARTEAFF
>TRBJ2-1|14|few|TRBV20-1|TRBD2
TGCAGTGCTAGTCACAGCGGGAGTAGAGATGAGCAGTTCTTC
CSASHSGSRDEQFF
>TRBJ2-5|15|few|TRBV5-5|TRBD2
TGTGCCAGCACCCTCTCGGTAGCGGGATTCGAGACCCAGTACTTC
CASTLSVAGFETQYF
>TRBJ2-7|14|-|TRBV11-3|TRBD1
TGTGCCAGAAAGAGGGGACAGGGCGCGTACGAGCAGTACTTC
CARKRGQGAYEQYF
>TRBJ2-7|11|many|TRBV29-1|-
TGCAGCGTAGCCGCCGGTTACGAGCAGTACTTC
CSVAAGYEQYF
>TRBJ2-4|16|-|TRBV15|-
TGTGCCACCAGCAGAGATGGACTGATAGCCAAAAACATTCAGTACTTC
CATSRDGLIAKNIQYF